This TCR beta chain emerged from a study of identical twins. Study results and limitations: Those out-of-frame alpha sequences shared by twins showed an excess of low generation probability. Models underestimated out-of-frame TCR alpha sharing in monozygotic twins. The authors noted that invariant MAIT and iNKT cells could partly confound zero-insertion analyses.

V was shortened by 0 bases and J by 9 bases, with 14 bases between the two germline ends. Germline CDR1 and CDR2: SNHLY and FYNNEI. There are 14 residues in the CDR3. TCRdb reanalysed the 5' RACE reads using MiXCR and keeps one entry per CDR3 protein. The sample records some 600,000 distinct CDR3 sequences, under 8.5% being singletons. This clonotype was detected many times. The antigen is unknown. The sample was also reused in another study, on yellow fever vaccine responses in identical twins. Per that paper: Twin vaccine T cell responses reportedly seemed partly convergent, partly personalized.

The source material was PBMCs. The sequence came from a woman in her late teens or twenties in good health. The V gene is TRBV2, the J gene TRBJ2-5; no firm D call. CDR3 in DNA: TGTGCCAGCAGTGAAGCGCTTTCCTTTGGGGCCCAGTACTTC. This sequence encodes CASSEALSFGAQYF.